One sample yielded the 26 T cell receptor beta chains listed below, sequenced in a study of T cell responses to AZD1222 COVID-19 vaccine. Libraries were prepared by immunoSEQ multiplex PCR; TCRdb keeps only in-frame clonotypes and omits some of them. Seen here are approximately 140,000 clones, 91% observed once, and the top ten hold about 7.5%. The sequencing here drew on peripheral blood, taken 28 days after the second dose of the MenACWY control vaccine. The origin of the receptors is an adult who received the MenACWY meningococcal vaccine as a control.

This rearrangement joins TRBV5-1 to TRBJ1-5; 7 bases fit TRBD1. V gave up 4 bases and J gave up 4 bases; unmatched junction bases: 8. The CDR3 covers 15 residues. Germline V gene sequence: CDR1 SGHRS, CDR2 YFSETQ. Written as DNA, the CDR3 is TGCGCCAGCAGCCCATCGACAGGGTCTAATCAGCCCCAGCATTTT. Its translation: CASSPSTGSNQPQHF. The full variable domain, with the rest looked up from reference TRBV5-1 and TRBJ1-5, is KAGVTQTPRYLIKTRGQQVTLSCSPISGHRSVSWYQQTPGQGLQFLFEYFSETQRNKGNFPGRFSGRQFSNSRSEMNVSTLELGDSALYLCASSPSTGSNQPQHFGDGTRLSIL.

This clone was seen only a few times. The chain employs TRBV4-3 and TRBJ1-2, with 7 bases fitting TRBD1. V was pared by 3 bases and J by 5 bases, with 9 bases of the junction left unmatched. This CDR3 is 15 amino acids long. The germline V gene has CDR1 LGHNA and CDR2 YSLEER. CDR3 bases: TGCGCCAGCAGCCAGAACCGGGACAGAGCATATGGCTACACCTTC. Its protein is CASSQNRDRAYGYTF.

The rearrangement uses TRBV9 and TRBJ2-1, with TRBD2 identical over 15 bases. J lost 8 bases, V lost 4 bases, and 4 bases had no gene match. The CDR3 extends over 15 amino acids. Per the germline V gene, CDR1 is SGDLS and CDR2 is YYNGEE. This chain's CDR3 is CASSLGLAGGHEQFF. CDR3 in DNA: TGTGCCAGCAGCCTCGGACTAGCGGGGGGGCATGAGCAGTTCTTC.

CDR3 loop: CATSEQGRVYEQYF. The DNA of the CDR3 is TGTGCCACCAGTGAGCAGGGACGGGTCTACGAGCAGTACTTC. V is TRBV24-1 and J is TRBJ2-7; possibly TRBD1 or TRBD2 for D (5 bases each). V was cut by 4 bases and J by 3 bases, with 12 bases left in between. This CDR3 comprises 14 residues. Germline-derived CDR1 and CDR2 are KGHDR and SFDVKD.

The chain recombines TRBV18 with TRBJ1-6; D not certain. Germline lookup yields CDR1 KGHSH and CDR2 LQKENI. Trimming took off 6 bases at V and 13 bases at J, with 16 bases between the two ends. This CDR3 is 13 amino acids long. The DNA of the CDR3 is TGTGCCAGCTCGAACGCAGCATTCACGCCCCTCCACTTT. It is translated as CASSNAAFTPLHF. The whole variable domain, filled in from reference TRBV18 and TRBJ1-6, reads NAGVMQNPRHLVRRRGQEARLRCSPMKGHSHVYWYRQLPEEGLKFMVYLQKENIIDESGMPKERFSAEFPKEGPSILRIQQVVRGDSAAYFCASSNAAFTPLHFGNGTRLTVT.

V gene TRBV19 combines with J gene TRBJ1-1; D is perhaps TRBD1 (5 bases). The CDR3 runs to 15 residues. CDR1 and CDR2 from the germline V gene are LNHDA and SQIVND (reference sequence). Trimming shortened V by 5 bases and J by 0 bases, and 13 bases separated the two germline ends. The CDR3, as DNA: TGTGCCAGTAGTCCCCGACAGTTAATGAACACTGAAGCTTTCTTT. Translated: CASSPRQLMNTEAFF.

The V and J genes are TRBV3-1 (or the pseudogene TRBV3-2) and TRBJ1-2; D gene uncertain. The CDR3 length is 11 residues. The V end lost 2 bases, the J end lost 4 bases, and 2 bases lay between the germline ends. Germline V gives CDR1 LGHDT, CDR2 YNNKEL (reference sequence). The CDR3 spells CASSQRYGYTF. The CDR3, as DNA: TGTGCCAGCAGCCAACGCTATGGCTACACCTTC.

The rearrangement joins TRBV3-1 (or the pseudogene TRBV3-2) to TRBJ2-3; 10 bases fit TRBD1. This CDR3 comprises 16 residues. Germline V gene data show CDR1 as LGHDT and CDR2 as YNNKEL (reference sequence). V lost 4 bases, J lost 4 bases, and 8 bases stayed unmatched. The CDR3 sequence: CASSPQLTGGADTQYF. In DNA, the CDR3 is TGTGCCAGCAGCCCTCAATTGACAGGGGGCGCAGATACGCAGTATTTT.

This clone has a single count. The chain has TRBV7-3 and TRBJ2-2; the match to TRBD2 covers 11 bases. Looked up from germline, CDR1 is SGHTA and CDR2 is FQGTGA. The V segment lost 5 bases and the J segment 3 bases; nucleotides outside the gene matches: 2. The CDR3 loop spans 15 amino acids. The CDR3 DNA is TGTGCCAGCAGCGTGACTAGCGGGGACACCGGGGAGCTGTTTTTT. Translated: CASSVTSGDTGELFF.

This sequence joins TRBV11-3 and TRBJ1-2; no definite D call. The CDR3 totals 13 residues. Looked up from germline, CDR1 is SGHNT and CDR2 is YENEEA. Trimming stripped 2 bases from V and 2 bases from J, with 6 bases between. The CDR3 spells CASSLNGNYGYTF. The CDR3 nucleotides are TGTGCCAGCAGCTTAAACGGAAACTATGGCTACACCTTC.

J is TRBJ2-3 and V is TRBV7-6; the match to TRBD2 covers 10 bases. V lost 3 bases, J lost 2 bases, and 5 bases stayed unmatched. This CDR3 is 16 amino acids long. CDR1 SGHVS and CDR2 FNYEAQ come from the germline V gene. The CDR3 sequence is CASSFVTSGDTDTQYF. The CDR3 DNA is TGTGCCAGCAGCTTTGTCACTAGCGGGGACACAGATACGCAGTATTTT.

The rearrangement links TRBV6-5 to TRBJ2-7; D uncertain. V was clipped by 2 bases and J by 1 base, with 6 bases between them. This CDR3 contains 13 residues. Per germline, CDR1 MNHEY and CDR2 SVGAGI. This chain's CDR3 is CASSYDVSYEQYF. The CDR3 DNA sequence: TGTGCCAGCAGTTACGACGTTTCCTACGAGCAGTACTTC.

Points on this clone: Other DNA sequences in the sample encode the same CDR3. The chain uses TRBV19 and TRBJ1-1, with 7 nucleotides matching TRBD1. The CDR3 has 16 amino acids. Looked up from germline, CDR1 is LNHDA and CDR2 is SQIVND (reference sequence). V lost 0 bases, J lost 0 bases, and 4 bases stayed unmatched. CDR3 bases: TGTGCCAGTAGTATAGACTCGACAGGGATGAACACTGAAGCTTTCTTT. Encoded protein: CASSIDSTGMNTEAFF.

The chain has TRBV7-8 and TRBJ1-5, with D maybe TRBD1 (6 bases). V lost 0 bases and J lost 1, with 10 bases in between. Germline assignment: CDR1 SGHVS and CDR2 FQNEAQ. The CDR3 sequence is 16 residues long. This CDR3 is CASSLAGRGSNQPQHF. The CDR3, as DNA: TGTGCCAGCAGCTTAGCGGGTAGGGGGAGCAATCAGCCCCAGCATTTT. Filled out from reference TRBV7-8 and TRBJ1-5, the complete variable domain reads GAGVSQSPRYKVAKRGQDVALRCDPISGHVSLFWYQQALGQGPEFLTYFQNEAQLDKSGLPSDRFFAERPEGSVSTLKIQRTQQEDSAVYLCASSLAGRGSNQPQHFGDGTRLSIL.

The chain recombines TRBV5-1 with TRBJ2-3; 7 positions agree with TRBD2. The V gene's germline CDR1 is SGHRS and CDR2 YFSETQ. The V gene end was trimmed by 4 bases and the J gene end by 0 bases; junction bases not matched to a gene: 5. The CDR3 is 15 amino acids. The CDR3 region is CASSHSGESTDTQYF. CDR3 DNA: TGCGCCAGCAGCCACAGCGGGGAAAGCACAGATACGCAGTATTTT.

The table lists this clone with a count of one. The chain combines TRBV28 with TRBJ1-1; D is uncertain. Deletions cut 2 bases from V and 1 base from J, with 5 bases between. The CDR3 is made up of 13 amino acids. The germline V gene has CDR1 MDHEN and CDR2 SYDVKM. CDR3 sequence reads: CASSLVQNTEAFF. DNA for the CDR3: TGTGCCAGCAGTTTAGTACAGAACACTGAAGCTTTCTTT.

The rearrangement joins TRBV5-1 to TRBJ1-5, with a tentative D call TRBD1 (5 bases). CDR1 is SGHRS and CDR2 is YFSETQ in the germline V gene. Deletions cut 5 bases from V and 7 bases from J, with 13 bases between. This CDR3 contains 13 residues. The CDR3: CASRRGESQPQHF. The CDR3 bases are TGCGCCAGCAGGCGGGGGGAATCGCAGCCCCAGCATTTT.

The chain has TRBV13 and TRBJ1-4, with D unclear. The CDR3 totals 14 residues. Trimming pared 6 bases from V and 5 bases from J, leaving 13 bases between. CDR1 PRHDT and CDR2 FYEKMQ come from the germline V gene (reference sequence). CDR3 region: CASSRRHQNEKLFF. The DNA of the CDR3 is TGTGCCAGCAGTCGGAGACACCAGAATGAAAAACTGTTTTTT.

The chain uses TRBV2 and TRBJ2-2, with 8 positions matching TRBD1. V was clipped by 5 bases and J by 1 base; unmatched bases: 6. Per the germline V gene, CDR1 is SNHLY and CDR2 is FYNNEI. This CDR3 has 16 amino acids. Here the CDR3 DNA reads TGTGCCAGCAGTAGGACAGGGTCGGGGAACACCGGGGAGCTGTTTTTT. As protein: CASSRTGSGNTGELFF.

CDR3 region: CASSLGSGASGIYEQYF. The CDR3 DNA sequence: TGTGCCAGCAGTCTCGGTTCGGGGGCTAGCGGGATCTACGAGCAGTACTTC. This chain connects TRBV11-2 to TRBJ2-7, with 9 bases that match TRBD2. The germline gives CDR1 SGHAT, CDR2 FQNNGV. The CDR3 has 17 residues. Trimming removed 6 bases from V and 3 bases from J; junction bases left unmatched: 15.

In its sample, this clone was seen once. This chain's CDR3 is CASSVTPGTSIAGELFF. The CDR3, as DNA: TGTGCCAGCAGCGTAACTCCCGGGACTAGCATCGCCGGGGAGCTGTTTTTT. The chain employs TRBV9 and TRBJ2-2; 9 bases are shared with TRBD2. The CDR3 is made up of 17 amino acids. Trimming cost V 1 base and J 6 bases; bases outside gene matches: 10. Germline V CDR1 and CDR2: SGDLS, YYNGEE.

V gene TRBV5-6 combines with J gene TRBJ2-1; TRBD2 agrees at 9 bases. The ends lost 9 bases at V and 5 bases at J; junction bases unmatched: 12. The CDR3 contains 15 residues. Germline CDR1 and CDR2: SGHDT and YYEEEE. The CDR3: CATHERGAGNNEQFF. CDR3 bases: TGTGCCACCCACGAGCGGGGGGCCGGCAACAATGAGCAGTTCTTC.

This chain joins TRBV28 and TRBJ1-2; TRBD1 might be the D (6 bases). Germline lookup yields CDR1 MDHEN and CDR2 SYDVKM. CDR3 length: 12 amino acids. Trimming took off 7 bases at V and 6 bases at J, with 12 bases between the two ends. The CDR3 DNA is TGTGCCAGCACTCTGGACAGCCATGGCTACACCTTC. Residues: CASTLDSHGYTF.

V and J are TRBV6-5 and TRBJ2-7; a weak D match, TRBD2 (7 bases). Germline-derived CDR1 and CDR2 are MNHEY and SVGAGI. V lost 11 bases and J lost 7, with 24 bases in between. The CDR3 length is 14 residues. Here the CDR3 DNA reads TGTGCCGCCACACGGGGGGCAGGGATAGGGGAGCAGTACTTC. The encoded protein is CAATRGAGIGEQYF.

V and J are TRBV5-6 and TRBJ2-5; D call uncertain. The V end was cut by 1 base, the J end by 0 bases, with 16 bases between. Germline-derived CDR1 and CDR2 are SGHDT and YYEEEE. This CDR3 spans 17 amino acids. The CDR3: CASSLTAAPNHQETQYF. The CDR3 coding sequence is TGTGCCAGCAGCTTGACAGCAGCTCCCAACCACCAAGAGACCCAGTACTTC.

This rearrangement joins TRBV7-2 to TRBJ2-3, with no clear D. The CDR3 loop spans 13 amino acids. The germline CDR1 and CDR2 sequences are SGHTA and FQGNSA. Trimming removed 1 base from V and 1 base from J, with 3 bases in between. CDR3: CASSLGGTDTQYF. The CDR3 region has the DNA TGTGCCAGCAGCTTAGGAGGCACAGATACGCAGTATTTT. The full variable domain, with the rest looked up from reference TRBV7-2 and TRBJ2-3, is GAGVSQSPSNKVTEKGKDVELRCDPISGHTALYWYRQSLGQGLEFLIYFQGNSAPDKSGLPSDRFSAERTGGSVSTLTIQRTQQEDSAVYLCASSLGGTDTQYFGPGTRLTVL.